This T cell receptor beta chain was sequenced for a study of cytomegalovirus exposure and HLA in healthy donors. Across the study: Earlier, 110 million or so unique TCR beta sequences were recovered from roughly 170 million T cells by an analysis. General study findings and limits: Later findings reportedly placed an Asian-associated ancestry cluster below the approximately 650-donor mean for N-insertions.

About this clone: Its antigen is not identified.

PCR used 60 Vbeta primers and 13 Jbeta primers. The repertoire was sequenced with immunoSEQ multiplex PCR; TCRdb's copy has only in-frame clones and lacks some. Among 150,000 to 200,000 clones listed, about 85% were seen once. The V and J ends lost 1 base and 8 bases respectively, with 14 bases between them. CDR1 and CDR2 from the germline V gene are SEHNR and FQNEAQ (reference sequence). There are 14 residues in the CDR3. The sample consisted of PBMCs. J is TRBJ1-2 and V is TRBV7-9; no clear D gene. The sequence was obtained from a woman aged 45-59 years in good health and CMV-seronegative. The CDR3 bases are TGTGCCAGCAGCTTAGAGACGTATTCGGGGGGCTACACCTTC. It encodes CASSLETYSGGYTF.